This TCR beta chain stems from a study of glioma-infiltrating T cells. Amplification of TCR alpha and beta CDR3 regions from RNA used iRepertoire nested multiplex PCR. Input was roughly 95-400 ng of tissue mRNA or PBMC total RNA. TCRdb re-called the multiplex PCR reads through MiXCR, storing one row per CDR3 protein. The table lists 84,000 or so distinct CDR3 sequences, 20% to 25% of them singletons. A note on this clonotype: Its antigen is as yet unknown.

Study-level points and caveats: Non-neoplastic patients had below-expected tissue-blood divergence, while all gliomas exceeded expectation.

CDR3 length equals 15 residues. The ends lost 2 bases at V and 5 bases at J; junction bases unmatched: 4. Germline CDR1 and CDR2: SGHTA and FQGNSA. The clonotype was recovered from a human donor with low-grade glioma or glioblastoma, undergoing nonglioma brain surgery, or in good health (not recorded which). The sequenced sample consisted of glioma tissue, nonneoplastic brain tissue, or PBMCs (not recorded which). V is TRBV7-2 and J is TRBJ2-1; 9 nucleotides align to TRBD2. CDR3 DNA: TGTGCCAGCAGCTTACAAGGCGGGGGGGACAATGAGCAGTTCTTC. It is translated as CASSLQGGGDNEQFF. The whole variable domain, filled in from reference TRBV7-2 and TRBJ2-1, reads GAGVSQSPSNKVTEKGKDVELRCDPISGHTALYWYRQSLGQGLEFLIYFQGNSAPDKSGLPSDRFSAERTGGSVSTLTIQRTQQEDSAVYLCASSLQGGGDNEQFFGPGTRLTVL.